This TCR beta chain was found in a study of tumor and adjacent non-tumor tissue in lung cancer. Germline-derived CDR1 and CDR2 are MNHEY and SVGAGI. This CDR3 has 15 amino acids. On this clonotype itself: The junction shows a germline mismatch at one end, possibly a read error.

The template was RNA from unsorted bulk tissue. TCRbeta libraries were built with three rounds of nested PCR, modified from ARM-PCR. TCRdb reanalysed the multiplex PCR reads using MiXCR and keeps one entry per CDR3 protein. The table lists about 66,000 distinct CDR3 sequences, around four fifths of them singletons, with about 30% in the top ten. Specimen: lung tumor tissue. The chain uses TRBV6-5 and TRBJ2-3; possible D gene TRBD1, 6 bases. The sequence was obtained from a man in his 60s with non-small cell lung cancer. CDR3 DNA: TGTGTCAGCAGTTACCACGGCCTCAGGACAGATACGCAGTTTTTT. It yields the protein CVSSYHGLRTDTQFF.